This T cell receptor beta chain was recovered during a study of identical twins. This clonotype has at least ten counts. From the 5' RACE reads, TCRdb called clonotypes with MiXCR, one entry per CDR3 protein. This sample yields some 660,000 distinct CDR3 sequences, of which 8.6% are seen a single time; 0.98% belongs to the top ten. CDR3 length equals 13 residues. CDR1 is MNHEY and CDR2 is SVGEGT in the germline V gene. Trimming left V 9 bases short and J 3 bases short, with 11 bases between. The sample also formed part of further work on yellow fever vaccine responses in identical twins.

The rearrangement uses TRBV6-2 or TRBV6-3 and TRBJ2-2; D gene ambiguous. The TCR comes from a woman aged 18-35 years in good health. The sequenced sample consisted of PBMCs. The CDR3 here is CASTKEDTGELFF. The CDR3 coding sequence is TGTGCCAGTACAAAAGAGGACACCGGGGAGCTGTTTTTT.